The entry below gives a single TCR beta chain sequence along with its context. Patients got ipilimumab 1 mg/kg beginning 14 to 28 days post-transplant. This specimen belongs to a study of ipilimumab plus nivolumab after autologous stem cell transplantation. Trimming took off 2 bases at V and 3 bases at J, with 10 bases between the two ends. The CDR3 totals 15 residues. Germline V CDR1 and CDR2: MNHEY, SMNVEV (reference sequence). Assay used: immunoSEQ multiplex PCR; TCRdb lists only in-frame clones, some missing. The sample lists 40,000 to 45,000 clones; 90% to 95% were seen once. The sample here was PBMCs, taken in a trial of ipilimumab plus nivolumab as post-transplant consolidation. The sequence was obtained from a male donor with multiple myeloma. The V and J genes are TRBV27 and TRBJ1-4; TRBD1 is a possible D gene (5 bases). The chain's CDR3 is CASSLREGSNEKLFF. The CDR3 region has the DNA TGTGCCAGCAGTTTAAGGGAGGGGTCTAATGAAAAACTGTTTTTT.